A selection of T cell receptor beta chains follows, all from one sample in a study of shared clonotypes between healthy human individuals. The method was immunoSEQ multiplex PCR; TCRdb's version includes in-frame clones alone and lacks a portion of them. The table includes about 2 million clones, approximately 94% detected once. Sequenced: naive CD8+ T cells sorted from blood. These receptors came from a man aged 18 to 29 in good health. Both conserved end residues are part of each CDR3. Each record gives: V gene, CDR3 protein.

V: TRBV7-9
CDR3: CASRRPSRNQETQYF

V: TRBV6-1
CDR3: CASSEKEGAYGYTF

V: TRBV4-1
CDR3: CASSHSTGNTGELFF

V: TRBV5-4
CDR3: CASSAGGELFF

V: TRBV7-9
CDR3: CASSLGTNTEAFF

V: TRBV4-3
CDR3: CASSQELILGGEVYEQYF

V: TRBV28
CDR3: CASSFKEPQHF

V: TRBV30
CDR3: CAWSVLGSNADTQYF

V: TRBV13
CDR3: CASSPTGTGRTGELFF

V: TRBV7-9
CDR3: CASSQGQGQETQYF

V: TRBV7-9
CDR3: CASSSPDFGGRTGELFF

V: TRBV30
CDR3: CAWTPGQGSQTQYF

V: TRBV19
CDR3: CASSMGTQYQETQYF

V: TRBV5-6
CDR3: CASRREGTYEQYF

V: TRBV5-6
CDR3: CASSQGNTGELFF

V: TRBV27
CDR3: CASSRGQGNSPLHF

V: TRBV15
CDR3: CATSYTPTSDNEQFF

V: TRBV30
CDR3: CAWSGPDRGTGAWETQYF

V: TRBV5-8
CDR3: CASSWGGEGFPYEQYF

V: TRBV12-5
CDR3: CASGPGTSGTDTQYF

V: TRBV27
CDR3: CASSPDGLSGNTIYF

V: TRBV10-2
CDR3: CASSDWTGSNQPQHF

V: TRBV4-1
CDR3: CASSQSMGGGYYEQYF

V: TRBV5-1
CDR3: CASTTRVGANYGYTF

V: TRBV10-1
CDR3: CASSEGLAGTDTQYF

V: TRBV5-4
CDR3: CASSATGLTDTQYF

V: TRBV4-1
CDR3: CASSHTSGGSYEQYF

V: TRBV5-5
CDR3: CASSFGAAQETQYF

V: TRBV29-1
CDR3: CSVEARDRGFYEQYF

V: TRBV27
CDR3: CASSLLGPAGNEKLFF

V: TRBV7-2
CDR3: CASSWAGGDYGYTF

V: TRBV27
CDR3: CASRGASTYEQYF

V: TRBV12-1
CDR3: CASSFHGVTYEQYF

V: TRBV7-2
CDR3: CASSPQVSYEQYF

V: TRBV30
CDR3: CAWSGRDPRDSPLHF

V: TRBV30
CDR3: CAWSVSTSSSGDTQYF

V: TRBV7-9
CDR3: CASSRNEAFF

V: TRBV27
CDR3: CASQQQGALNTEAFF

V: TRBV14
CDR3: CASSQFQRDSSYEQYF

V: TRBV2
CDR3: CASRGDRRTTEAFF

V: TRBV4-1
CDR3: CASSQTGVTEAFF

V: TRBV21-1
CDR3: CASSKRRGQNYGYTF

V: TRBV30
CDR3: CAGQHLMNTEAFF

V: TRBV5-1
CDR3: CASRMTSGGTDTQYF

V: TRBV11-2
CDR3: CASTDGGEQYF